One and the same sample provided the 15 T cell receptor beta chains below, sequenced in a study of early T cells in non-severe SARS-CoV-2 infection. TCRdb re-analysed the 5' RACE reads in MiXCR, keeping a single row per CDR3 protein. The table lists 60,000 or so distinct CDR3 sequences, 11% of them singletons, with approximately 1.7% in the top ten. Sequencing input: whole blood. The receptors were sampled from an adult who was a healthcare worker with PCR-confirmed SARS-CoV-2 infection or an uninfected control (not recorded which).

The chain links TRBV6-5 to TRBJ1-2; D is unresolved. The CDR3 contains 13 residues. Germline V gives CDR1 MNHEY, CDR2 SVGAGI. Trimming shortened V by 6 bases and J by 6 bases, and 14 bases separated the two germline ends. This chain's CDR3 is CASRPVELDGYTF. CDR3 sequence (DNA): TGTGCCAGCAGGCCTGTGGAACTTGATGGCTACACCTTC.

This clonotype was recorded many times. The chain uses TRBV6-1 and TRBJ2-1, with D unresolved. The length of the CDR3 is 11 residues. Germline loops: CDR1 MNHNS, CDR2 SASEGT. V lost 5 bases, J lost 10 bases, and 9 bases lay in between. The CDR3 protein is CASSLFVEQFF. The CDR3 DNA is TGTGCCAGCAGTTTATTCGTCGAGCAGTTCTTC.

The sample holds many counts of this clonotype. The V call is TRBV2, the J call TRBJ2-3; maybe TRBD1 (5 bases). V was clipped by 6 bases and J by 2 bases, with 18 bases between them. Per germline, CDR1 SNHLY and CDR2 FYNNEI. The CDR3 loop spans 16 amino acids. The CDR3: CASRGRQFEYTDTQYF. The CDR3 nucleotides read TGTGCCAGCAGGGGCCGACAGTTTGAGTACACAGATACGCAGTATTTT. The whole variable domain, remainder taken from reference TRBV2 and TRBJ2-3, is EPEVTQTPSHQVTQMGQEVILRCVPISNHLYFYWYRQILGQKVEFLVSFYNNEISEKSEIFDDQFSVERPDGSNFTLKIRSTKLEDSAMYFCASRGRQFEYTDTQYFGPGTRLTVL.

This clonotype has a count of ten or more. This rearrangement joins TRBV28 to TRBJ1-4; D gene unclear. V shed 5 bases and J shed 8 bases, with 18 bases lying between them. Germline V gene sequence: CDR1 MDHEN, CDR2 SYDVKM. This CDR3 contains 15 residues. The DNA of the CDR3 is TGTGCCAGCAGTCCCCCGGTAGGCGCCTCCGAAAAACTGTTTTTT. Its protein product is CASSPPVGASEKLFF. Variable domain in full (rest from reference TRBV28 and TRBJ1-4): DVKVTQSSRYLVKRTGEKVFLECVQDMDHENMFWYRQDPGLGLRLIYFSYDVKMKEKGDIPEGYSVSREKKERFSLILESASTNQTSMYLCASSPPVGASEKLFFGSGTQLSVL.

This clonotype occurred many times. This sequence joins TRBV12-3 or TRBV12-4 and TRBJ2-7; TRBD1 or TRBD2 may be the D gene (5 bases each). The V gene lost 6 bases and the J gene lost 2 bases, with 11 bases spanning the gap. This CDR3 is 13 amino acids long. CDR3 DNA sequence: TGTGCCAGCAGGGGGGACGTCGCCTACGAGCAGTACTTC. Translation: CASRGDVAYEQYF.

The V call is TRBV5-6, the J call TRBJ1-2; perhaps TRBD1 as D (6 bases). V dropped 0 bases and J dropped 4 bases, with 10 bases sitting between them. Germline loops: CDR1 SGHDT, CDR2 YYEEEE. The CDR3 length is 14 residues. This chain's CDR3 is CASSLGRTAYGYTF. Here the CDR3 DNA reads TGTGCCAGCAGCTTGGGGCGGACAGCCTATGGCTACACCTTC.

This sequence joins TRBV6-6 and TRBJ1-6; 9 bases match TRBD1. J lost 5 bases, V lost 6 bases, and 5 bases had no gene match. Germline V lookup: CDR1 MNHNY, CDR2 SVGAGI (reference sequence). The CDR3 has 15 residues. CDR3 region: CASRGQGLDNSPLHF. CDR3 in DNA: TGTGCCAGCAGGGGACAGGGATTAGATAATTCACCCCTCCACTTT.

The sample holds many counts of this clonotype. This chain links TRBV5-1 with TRBJ1-1, with 8 bases identical to TRBD1. The CDR3 extends over 16 amino acids. Germline values: CDR1 SGHRS, CDR2 YFSETQ. V lost 4 bases and J lost 6; bases outside the gene matches: 14. CDR3 protein: CASSTGQGRVGSEAFF. Here the CDR3 DNA reads TGCGCCAGCAGCACCGGACAGGGTAGGGTTGGTTCTGAAGCTTTCTTT. Combining the CDR3 with reference TRBV5-1 and TRBJ1-1 gives the whole variable domain KAGVTQTPRYLIKTRGQQVTLSCSPISGHRSVSWYQQTPGQGLQFLFEYFSETQRNKGNFPGRFSGRQFSNSRSEMNVSTLELGDSALYLCASSTGQGRVGSEAFFGQGTRLTVV.

Only a few counts were recorded for this clonotype. J is TRBJ2-3 and V is TRBV29-1; D perhaps matches TRBD1 (5 bases). In germline, CDR1 is SQVTM, CDR2 ANQGSEA. Trimming pared 5 bases from V and 0 bases from J, leaving 12 bases between. CDR3 size: 14 residues. CDR3 in amino acids: CSVRGATSTDTQYF. The CDR3 nucleotides read TGCAGCGTTCGTGGGGCCACTAGCACAGATACGCAGTATTTT.

This clonotype was observed at least ten times. The chain employs TRBV15 and TRBJ2-2, with 8 bases lining up with TRBD2. The V segment lost 3 bases and the J segment 4 bases; nucleotides outside the gene matches: 7. Germline V lookup: CDR1 LNHNV, CDR2 YYDKDF (reference sequence). The CDR3 is 16 amino acids. The CDR3 DNA reads TGTGCCACCAGCAGCCTACGGGGGGGCCCCACCGGGGAGCTGTTTTTT. This encodes CATSSLRGGPTGELFF.

The V and J genes are TRBV12-3 or TRBV12-4 and TRBJ1-2; a possible D gene is TRBD1 (5 bases). This CDR3 is 13 amino acids long. Trimming cost V 6 bases and J 4 bases, with 12 bases left between them. CDR3 sequence reads: CASSSGGTYGYTF. The CDR3 nucleotides read TGTGCCAGCAGCTCTGGGGGGACCTATGGCTACACCTTC.

This clonotype appeared many times. V gene TRBV11-2 combines with J gene TRBJ2-7, with unresolved D. Germline lookup yields CDR1 SGHAT and CDR2 FQNNGV. V lost 1 base and J 6 bases, leaving 1 base between the germline ends. This CDR3 is built from 10 residues. CDR3 region: CASSLGEQYF. CDR3 coding DNA: TGTGCCAGCAGCTTAGGCGAGCAGTACTTC.

This clonotype has ten or more counts. The rearrangement joins TRBV20-1 to TRBJ2-7; D gene ambiguous. The CDR3 sequence is 15 residues long. Trimming removed 3 bases from V and 2 bases from J, with 17 bases in between. Germline V gene sequence: CDR1 DFQATT, CDR2 SNEGSKA (reference sequence). The CDR3 DNA sequence: TGCAGTGCTAGGTCAATTGGGTTTTCGCCCTACGAGCAGTACTTC. Translated: CSARSIGFSPYEQYF.

The gene calls are TRBV6-5 and TRBJ1-1, with no clear D. Germline V gene lookup returns CDR1 MNHEY and CDR2 SVGAGI. The length of the CDR3 is 15 residues. The V end lost 0 bases, the J end lost 2 bases, and 10 bases lay between the germline ends. This CDR3 reads CASSYSGNPNTEAFF. The CDR3 bases are TGTGCCAGCAGTTACTCCGGGAACCCTAACACTGAAGCTTTCTTT.

This clonotype was observed at least ten times. The chain is built from TRBV27 and TRBJ2-2; 13 positions match TRBD2. With V trimmed by 3 bases and J by 4 bases, 5 bases remained unmatched. This CDR3 has 17 amino acids. The V gene's germline CDR1 is MNHEY and CDR2 SMNVEV (reference sequence). This chain's CDR3 is CASSFRTSGGLTGELFF. CDR3 coding DNA: TGTGCCAGCAGTTTCCGGACTAGCGGGGGCCTCACCGGGGAGCTGTTTTTT.